A single sample gave rise to the 9 T cell receptor beta chains below, sequenced in a study of blood T cells in healthy people across ages. The second PCR ran roughly 6 to 11 cycles with a sample-barcoded 5' primer and J-beta primers. TCRdb recomputed calls from the 5' RACE reads with MiXCR, one row per CDR3 protein. The data contain 800,000 to 950,000 distinct CDR3 sequences, about 34% of them singletons. Sequencing used blood. These receptor sequences come from a man between 18 and 35 years old in good health.

About this clonotype: This sequence may be a read error, since a much larger clone differs from it by one base. The chain uses TRBV5-1 and TRBJ1-2; D may be TRBD1 (6 bases). Between the trimmed V and J ends, which lost 4 bases and 8 bases, there was a span of 21 bases. Germline CDR1 SGHRS, CDR2 YFSETQ. The CDR3 covers 15 residues. CDR3 nucleotides: TGCGCCAGCAGCCCCTACTACAACAGGGACGGCGGCTACACCTTC. It translates to CASSPYYNRDGGYTF. Supplemented by reference TRBV5-1 and TRBJ1-2, the full variable domain reads KAGVTQTPRYLIKTRGQQVTLSCSPISGHRSVSWYQQTPGQGLQFLFEYFSETQRNKGNFPGRFSGRQFSNSRSEMNVSTLELGDSALYLCASSPYYNRDGGYTFGSGTRLTVV.

This clonotype has more than one count but fewer than ten. This chain connects TRBV5-1 to TRBJ2-1; D may be TRBD1 (5 bases). The ends were cut back, 2 bases at V and 2 bases at J, with 11 bases in the middle. CDR3 length equals 15 residues. Germline assignment: CDR1 SGHRS and CDR2 YFSETQ. The CDR3 here is CASSFRVTTYNEQFF. CDR3 bases: TGCGCCAGCAGCTTCAGGGTCACAACCTACAATGAGCAGTTCTTC.

This clonotype occurred a few times. The chain carries TRBV12-3 or TRBV12-4 and TRBJ1-4; D is ambiguous. There are 14 residues in the CDR3. Deletions cut 4 bases from V and 7 bases from J, with 13 bases between. CDR3 amino acids: CASSSRTDVEKLFF. CDR3 in DNA: TGTGCCAGCAGTTCCCGGACGGACGTTGAAAAACTGTTTTTT.

This clonotype has ten or more counts. The CDR3 DNA follows: TGTGCCATCAGTCCCATGGAGAGGGGTGGCTACACCTTC. Protein: CAISPMERGGYTF. The V gene is TRBV10-3, the J gene TRBJ1-2, with D possibly matching TRBD1 (5 bases). This CDR3 region has 13 residues. V lost 5 bases and J lost 7, with 14 bases in between. Germline assignment: CDR1 ENHRY and CDR2 SYGVKD.

This clonotype was detected only a few times. J is TRBJ1-6 and V is TRBV6-1; D uncertain. This CDR3 is built from 17 residues. The germline V gene encodes CDR1 MNHNS and CDR2 SASEGT. V gave up 2 bases and J gave up 0 bases, with 11 bases separating them. Written as DNA, the CDR3 is TGTGCCAGCAGTGAAAGAGGATCCAGCTCCTATAATTCACCCCTCCACTTT. This sequence encodes CASSERGSSSYNSPLHF.

The chain links TRBV27 to TRBJ2-5, with TRBD1 matching over 9 bases. The CDR3 contains 16 residues. Germline loops: CDR1 MNHEY, CDR2 SMNVEV (reference sequence). V shed 4 bases, J shed 3 bases, and the junction held 9 bases outside the gene matches. The CDR3 loop is CASSSPWGQGEETQYF. The CDR3 DNA is TGTGCCAGCAGTTCTCCGTGGGGACAGGGCGAAGAGACCCAGTACTTC.

V is TRBV10-3 and J is TRBJ2-3; D may be TRBD2 (5 bases). The CDR3 runs to 15 residues. CDR1 and CDR2 from the germline V gene are ENHRY and SYGVKD. V was pared by 4 bases and J by 2 bases, with 13 bases between. This chain's CDR3 is CAISGVKRDTDTQYF. The CDR3, as DNA: TGTGCCATCAGTGGTGTAAAACGGGACACAGATACGCAGTATTTT.

The chain is built from TRBV7-2 and TRBJ1-1, with D uncertain. The CDR3 contains 16 residues. Germline loops: CDR1 SGHTA, CDR2 FQGNSA. V was pared by 5 bases and J by 8 bases, with 24 bases between. The CDR3 DNA reads as TGTGCCAGCAGCCCCAAGGGAACCGTCGGGCCACGAGAAGCTTTCTTT. Amino acid sequence: CASSPKGTVGPREAFF. Variable domain in full (rest from reference TRBV7-2 and TRBJ1-1): GAGVSQSPSNKVTEKGKDVELRCDPISGHTALYWYRQSLGQGLEFLIYFQGNSAPDKSGLPSDRFSAERTGGSVSTLTIQRTQQEDSAVYLCASSPKGTVGPREAFFGQGTRLTVV.

The table lists this clonotype with a few counts. The chain joins TRBV7-3 to TRBJ1-5, with no clear D. Germline lookup yields CDR1 SGHTA and CDR2 FQGTGA. CDR3 length equals 13 residues. V dropped 4 bases and J dropped 7 bases, with 11 bases sitting between them. The CDR3 loop is CASSSNLAQPQHF. DNA of the CDR3: TGTGCCAGCAGCTCCAACCTGGCCCAGCCCCAGCATTTT.